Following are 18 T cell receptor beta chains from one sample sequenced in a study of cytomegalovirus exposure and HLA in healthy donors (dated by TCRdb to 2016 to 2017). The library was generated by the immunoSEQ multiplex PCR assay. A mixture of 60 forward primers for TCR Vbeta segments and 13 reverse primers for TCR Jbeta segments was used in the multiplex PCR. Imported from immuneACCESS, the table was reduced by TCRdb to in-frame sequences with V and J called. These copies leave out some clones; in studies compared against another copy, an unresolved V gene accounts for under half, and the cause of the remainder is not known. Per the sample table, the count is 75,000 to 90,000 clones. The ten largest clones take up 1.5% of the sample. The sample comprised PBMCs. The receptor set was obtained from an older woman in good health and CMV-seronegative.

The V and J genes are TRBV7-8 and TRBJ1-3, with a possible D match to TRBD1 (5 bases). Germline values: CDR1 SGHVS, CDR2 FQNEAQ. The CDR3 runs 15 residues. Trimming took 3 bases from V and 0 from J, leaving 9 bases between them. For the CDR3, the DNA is TGTGCCAGCAGCTTTTCTACAGGCTCTGGAAACACCATATATTTT. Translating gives CASSFSTGSGNTIYF.

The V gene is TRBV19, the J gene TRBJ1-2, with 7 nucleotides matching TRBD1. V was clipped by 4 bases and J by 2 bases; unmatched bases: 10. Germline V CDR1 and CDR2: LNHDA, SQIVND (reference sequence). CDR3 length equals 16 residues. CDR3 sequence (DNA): TGTGCCAGTAGTACCACAGGGGCCACCATCAACTATGGCTACACCTTC. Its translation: CASSTTGATINYGYTF. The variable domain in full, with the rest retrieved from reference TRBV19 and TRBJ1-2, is DGGITQSPKYLFRKEGQNVTLSCEQNLNHDAMYWYRQDPGQGLRLIYYSQIVNDFQKGDIAEGYSVSREKKESFPLTVTSAQKNPTAFYLCASSTTGATINYGYTFGSGTRLTVV.

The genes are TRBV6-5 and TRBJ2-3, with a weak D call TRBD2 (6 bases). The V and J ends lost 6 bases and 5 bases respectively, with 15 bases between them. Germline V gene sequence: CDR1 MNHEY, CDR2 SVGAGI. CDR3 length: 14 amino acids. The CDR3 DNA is TGTGCCAGCAGCCCCCCGTGGGACTTAGATACGCAGTATTTT. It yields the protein CASSPPWDLDTQYF.

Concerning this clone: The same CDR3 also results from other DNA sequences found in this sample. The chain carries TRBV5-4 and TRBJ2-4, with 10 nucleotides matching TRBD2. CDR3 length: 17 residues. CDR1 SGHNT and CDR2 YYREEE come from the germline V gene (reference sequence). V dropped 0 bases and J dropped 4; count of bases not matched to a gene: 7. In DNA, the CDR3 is TGTGCCAGCAGCTTGGGGGGAAGCGGGAGGGCTAAAAACATTCAGTACTTC. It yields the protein CASSLGGSGRAKNIQYF.

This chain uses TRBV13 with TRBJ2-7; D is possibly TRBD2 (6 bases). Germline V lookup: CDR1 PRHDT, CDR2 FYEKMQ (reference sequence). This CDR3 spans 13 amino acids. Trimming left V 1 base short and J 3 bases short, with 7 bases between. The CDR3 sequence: CASSLAGDYEQYF. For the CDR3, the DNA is TGTGCCAGCAGCTTAGCGGGAGACTACGAGCAGTACTTC.

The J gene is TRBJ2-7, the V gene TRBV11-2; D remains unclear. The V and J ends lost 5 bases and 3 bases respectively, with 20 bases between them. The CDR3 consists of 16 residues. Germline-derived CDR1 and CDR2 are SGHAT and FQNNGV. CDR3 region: CASSPGARLKIYEQYF. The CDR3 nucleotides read TGTGCCAGCAGCCCCGGCGCGCGGCTCAAAATCTACGAGCAGTACTTC.

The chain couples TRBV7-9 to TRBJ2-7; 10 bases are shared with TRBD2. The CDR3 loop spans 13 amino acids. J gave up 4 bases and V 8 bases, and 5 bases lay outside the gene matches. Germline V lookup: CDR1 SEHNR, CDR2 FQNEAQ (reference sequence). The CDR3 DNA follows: TGTGCCAGCGGCGGACTAGCGGATTACGAGCAGTACTTC. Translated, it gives CASGGLADYEQYF.

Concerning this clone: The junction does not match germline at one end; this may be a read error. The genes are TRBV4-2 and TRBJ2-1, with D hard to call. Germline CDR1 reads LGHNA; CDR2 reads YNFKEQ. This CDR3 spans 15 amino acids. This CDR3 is CASSPAASSHNEQFF. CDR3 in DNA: TGTGCCAGCAGCCCGGCGGCCAGCTCCCACAATGAGCAGTTCTTC.

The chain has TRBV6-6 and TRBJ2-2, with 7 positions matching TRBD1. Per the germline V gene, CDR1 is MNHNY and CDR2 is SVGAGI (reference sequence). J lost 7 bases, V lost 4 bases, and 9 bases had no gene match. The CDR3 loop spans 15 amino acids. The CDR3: CASSSQGPNGGELFF. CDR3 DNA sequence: TGTGCCAGCAGTTCACAGGGGCCAAACGGCGGGGAGCTGTTTTTT.

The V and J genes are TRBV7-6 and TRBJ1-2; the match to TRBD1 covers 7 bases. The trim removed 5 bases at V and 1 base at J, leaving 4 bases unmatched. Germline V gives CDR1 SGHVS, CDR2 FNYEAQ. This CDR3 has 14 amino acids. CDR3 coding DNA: TGTGCCAGCAGCCCTTGGGACAGTAACTATGGCTACACCTTC. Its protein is CASSPWDSNYGYTF.

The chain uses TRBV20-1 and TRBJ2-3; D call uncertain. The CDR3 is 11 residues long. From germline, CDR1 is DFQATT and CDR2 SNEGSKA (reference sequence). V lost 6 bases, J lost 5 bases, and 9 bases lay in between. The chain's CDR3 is CSAQRQDTQYF. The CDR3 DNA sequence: TGCAGTGCGCAGAGGCAAGATACGCAGTATTTT.

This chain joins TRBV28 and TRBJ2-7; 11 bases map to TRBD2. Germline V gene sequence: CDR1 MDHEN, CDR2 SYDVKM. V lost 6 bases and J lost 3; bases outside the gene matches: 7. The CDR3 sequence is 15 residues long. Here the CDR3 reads CASRGGTSGNYEQYF. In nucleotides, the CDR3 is TGTGCCAGCAGGGGAGGGACTAGCGGAAACTACGAGCAGTACTTC. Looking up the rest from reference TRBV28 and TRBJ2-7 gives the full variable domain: DVKVTQSSRYLVKRTGEKVFLECVQDMDHENMFWYRQDPGLGLRLIYFSYDVKMKEKGDIPEGYSVSREKKERFSLILESASTNQTSMYLCASRGGTSGNYEQYFGPGTRLTVT.

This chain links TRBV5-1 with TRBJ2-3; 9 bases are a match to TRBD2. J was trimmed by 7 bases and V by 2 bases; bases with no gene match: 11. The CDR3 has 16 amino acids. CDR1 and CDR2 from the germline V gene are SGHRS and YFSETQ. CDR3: CASSFGSSGTVNTQYF. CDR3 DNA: TGCGCCAGCAGCTTTGGGTCTAGCGGGACGGTAAATACGCAGTATTTT.

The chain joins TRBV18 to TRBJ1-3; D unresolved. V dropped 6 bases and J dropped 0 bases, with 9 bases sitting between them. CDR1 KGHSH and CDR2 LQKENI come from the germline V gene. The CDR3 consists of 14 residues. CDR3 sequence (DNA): TGTGCCAGCTCCCCTAAGCCCTCTGGAAACACCATATATTTT. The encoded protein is CASSPKPSGNTIYF.

As DNA, the CDR3 is TGCGCCAGCAGCTTGGTTCCAGCTGGAAACACCATATATTTT. This codes for CASSLVPAGNTIYF. The chain employs TRBV5-1 and TRBJ1-3; D is undetermined. The CDR3 spans 14 residues. Deletions cut 0 bases from V and 2 bases from J, with 6 bases between. Per germline, CDR1 SGHRS and CDR2 YFSETQ.

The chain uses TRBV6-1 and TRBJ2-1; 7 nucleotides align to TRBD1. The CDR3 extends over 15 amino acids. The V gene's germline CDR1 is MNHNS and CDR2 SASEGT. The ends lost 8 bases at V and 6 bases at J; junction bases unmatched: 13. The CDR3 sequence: CASYVDRAFSNEQFF. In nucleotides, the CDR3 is TGTGCCAGCTATGTCGACAGGGCGTTTTCCAATGAGCAGTTCTTC.

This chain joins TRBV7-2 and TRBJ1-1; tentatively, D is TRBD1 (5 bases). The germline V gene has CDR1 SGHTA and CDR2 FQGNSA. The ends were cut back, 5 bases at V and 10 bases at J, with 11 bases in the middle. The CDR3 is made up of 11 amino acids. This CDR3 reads CASSARGVAFF. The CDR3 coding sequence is TGTGCCAGCAGCGCGCGGGGGGTAGCTTTCTTT.

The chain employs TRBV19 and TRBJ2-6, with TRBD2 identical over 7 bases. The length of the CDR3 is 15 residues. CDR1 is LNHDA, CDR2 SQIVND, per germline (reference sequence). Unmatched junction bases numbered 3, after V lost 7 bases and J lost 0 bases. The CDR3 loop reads CASNGRASGANVLTF. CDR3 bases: TGTGCCAGTAATGGGAGGGCCTCTGGGGCCAACGTCCTGACTTTC.